This T cell receptor beta chain comes out of a study of blood T cell repertoires in COVID-19. Study overall: The origin of the acute and convalescent COVID-19 samples was the United States, Italy and Spain.

This clone was seen only once. The protocol was immunoSEQ multiplex PCR, while the TCRdb copy is restricted to in-frame clones and leaves out a portion. Of about 140,000 clones in the sample, about 89% were seen once. Assignment of participants to cohorts was predicated upon participant-reported clinical history. Recovered status applied to Cohort 3 donors who had two consecutive negative PCRs. It also applied to those with clearance or with symptom resolution. The source of this sequence is a man in his 60s who had recovered from COVID-19. Material for sequencing was PBMCs or T cells enriched from blood (not recorded which).

Written as DNA, the CDR3 is TGCAGTGCGGGGGGGCGTCAGATCTACACCTTC. It yields the protein CSAGGRQIYTF. This chain joins TRBV20-1 and TRBJ1-2; perhaps TRBD1 as D (6 bases). The CDR3 runs 11 residues. CDR1 and CDR2 from the germline V gene are DFQATT and SNEGSKA (reference sequence). Trimming removed 6 bases from V and 10 bases from J, with 15 bases in between.